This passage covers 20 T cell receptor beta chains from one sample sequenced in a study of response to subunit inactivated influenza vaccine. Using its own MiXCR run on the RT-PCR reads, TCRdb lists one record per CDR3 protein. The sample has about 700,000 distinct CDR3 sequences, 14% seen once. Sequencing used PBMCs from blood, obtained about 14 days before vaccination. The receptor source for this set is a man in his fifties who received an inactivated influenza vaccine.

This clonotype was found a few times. CDR3 in amino acids: CASSSAAGITDTQYF. The CDR3 DNA sequence: TGTGCCAGCAGTTCTGCAGCGGGAATCACAGATACGCAGTATTTT. This sequence joins TRBV6-5 and TRBJ2-3; 7 nucleotides match TRBD2. The CDR3 sequence is 15 residues long. CDR1 MNHEY and CDR2 SVGAGI come from the germline V gene. The V and J ends lost 4 bases and 2 bases, in that order; junction bases with no gene match: 6.

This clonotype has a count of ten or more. DNA for the CDR3: TGCAGTGCTAGAGCCGGGAACTATGGCTACACCTTC. Its protein is CSARAGNYGYTF. This rearrangement joins TRBV20-1 to TRBJ1-2; D call uncertain. CDR3 size: 12 residues. Germline loops: CDR1 DFQATT, CDR2 SNEGSKA (reference sequence). V dropped 1 base and J dropped 2 bases, with 5 bases sitting between them.

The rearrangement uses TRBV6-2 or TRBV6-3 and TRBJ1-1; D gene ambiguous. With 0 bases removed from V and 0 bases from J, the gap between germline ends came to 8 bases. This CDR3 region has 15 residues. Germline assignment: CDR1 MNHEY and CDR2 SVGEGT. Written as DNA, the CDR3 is TGTGCCAGCAGTTACTCCGGGATGGTGAACACTGAAGCTTTCTTT. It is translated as CASSYSGMVNTEAFF.

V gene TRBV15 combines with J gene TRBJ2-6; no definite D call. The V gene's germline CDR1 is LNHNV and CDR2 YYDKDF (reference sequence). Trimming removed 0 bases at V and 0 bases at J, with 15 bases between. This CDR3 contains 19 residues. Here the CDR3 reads CATSRDLPQTLSGANVLTF. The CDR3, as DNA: TGTGCCACCAGCAGAGATCTGCCCCAAACCCTCTCTGGGGCCAACGTCCTGACTTTC.

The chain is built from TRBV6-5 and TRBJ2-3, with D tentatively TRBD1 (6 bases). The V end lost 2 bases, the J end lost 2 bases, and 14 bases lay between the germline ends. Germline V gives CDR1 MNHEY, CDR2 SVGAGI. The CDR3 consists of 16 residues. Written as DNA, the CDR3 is TGTGCCAGCAGTTACGGCAGGGGTCTATTCACAGATACGCAGTATTTT. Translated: CASSYGRGLFTDTQYF.

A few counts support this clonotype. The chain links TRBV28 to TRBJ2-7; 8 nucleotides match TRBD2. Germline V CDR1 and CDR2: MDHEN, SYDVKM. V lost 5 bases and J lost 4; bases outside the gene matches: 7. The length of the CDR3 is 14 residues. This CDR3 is CASSSRGGRYEQYF. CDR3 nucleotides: TGTGCCAGCAGTAGCCGGGGGGGACGGTACGAGCAGTACTTC. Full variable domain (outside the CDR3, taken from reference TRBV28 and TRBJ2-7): DVKVTQSSRYLVKRTGEKVFLECVQDMDHENMFWYRQDPGLGLRLIYFSYDVKMKEKGDIPEGYSVSREKKERFSLILESASTNQTSMYLCASSSRGGRYEQYFGPGTRLTVT.

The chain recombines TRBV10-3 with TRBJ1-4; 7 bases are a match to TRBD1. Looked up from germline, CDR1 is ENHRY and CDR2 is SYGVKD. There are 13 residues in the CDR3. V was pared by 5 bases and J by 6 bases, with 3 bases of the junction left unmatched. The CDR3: CAISTGTDEKLFF. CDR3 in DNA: TGTGCCATCAGTACCGGGACAGATGAAAAACTGTTTTTT.

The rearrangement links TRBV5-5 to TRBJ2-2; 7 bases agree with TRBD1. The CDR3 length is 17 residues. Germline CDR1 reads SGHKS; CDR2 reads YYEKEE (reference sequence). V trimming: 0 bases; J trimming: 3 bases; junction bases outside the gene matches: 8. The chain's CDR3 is CASSLAPDRVDTGELFF. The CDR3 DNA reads TGTGCCAGCAGCTTGGCACCAGACAGGGTCGACACCGGGGAGCTGTTTTTT.

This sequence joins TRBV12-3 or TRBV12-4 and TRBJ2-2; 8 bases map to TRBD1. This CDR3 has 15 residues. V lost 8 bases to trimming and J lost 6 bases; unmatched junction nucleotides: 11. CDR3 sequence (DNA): TGTGCCAGCGAGAACAGGGGGGAAGGGGCCGGGGAGCTGTTTTTT. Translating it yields CASENRGEGAGELFF.

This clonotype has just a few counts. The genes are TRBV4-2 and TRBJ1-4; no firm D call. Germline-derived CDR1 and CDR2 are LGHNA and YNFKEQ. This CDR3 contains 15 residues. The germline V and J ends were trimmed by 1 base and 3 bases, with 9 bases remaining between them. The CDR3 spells CASSQVSSSNEKLFF. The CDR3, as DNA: TGTGCCAGCAGCCAAGTTTCCAGTTCTAATGAAAAACTGTTTTTT.

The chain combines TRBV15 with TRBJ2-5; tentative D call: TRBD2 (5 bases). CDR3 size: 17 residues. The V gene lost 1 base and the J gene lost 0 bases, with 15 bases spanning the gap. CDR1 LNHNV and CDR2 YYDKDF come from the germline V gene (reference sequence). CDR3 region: CATSRVSGSRYQETQYF. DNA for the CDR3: TGTGCCACCAGCAGAGTTTCGGGATCTAGGTACCAAGAGACCCAGTACTTC.

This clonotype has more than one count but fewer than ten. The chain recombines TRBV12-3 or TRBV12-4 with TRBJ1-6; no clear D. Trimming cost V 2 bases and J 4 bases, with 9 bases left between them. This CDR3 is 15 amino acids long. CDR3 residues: CASSLRSPYNSPLHF. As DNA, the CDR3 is TGTGCCAGCAGTTTAAGGTCGCCGTATAATTCACCCCTCCACTTT.

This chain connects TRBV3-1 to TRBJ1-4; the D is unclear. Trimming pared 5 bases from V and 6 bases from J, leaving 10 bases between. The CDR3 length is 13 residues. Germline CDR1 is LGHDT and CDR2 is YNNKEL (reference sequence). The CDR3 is CASSFRPDEKLFF. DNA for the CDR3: TGTGCCAGCAGCTTCCGGCCGGATGAAAAACTGTTTTTT.

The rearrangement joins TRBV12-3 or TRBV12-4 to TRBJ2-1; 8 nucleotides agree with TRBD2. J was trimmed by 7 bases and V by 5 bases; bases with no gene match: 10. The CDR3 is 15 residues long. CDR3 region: CASSEGLAYRNEQFF. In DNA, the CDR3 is TGTGCCAGCAGTGAAGGACTAGCTTACCGAAATGAGCAGTTCTTC.

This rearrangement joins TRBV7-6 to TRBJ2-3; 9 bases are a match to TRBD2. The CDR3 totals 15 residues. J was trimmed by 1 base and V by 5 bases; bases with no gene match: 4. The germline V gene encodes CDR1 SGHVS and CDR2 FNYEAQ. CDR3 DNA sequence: TGTGCCAGCAGCACTCTAGCGGGGCGCACAGATACGCAGTATTTT. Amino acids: CASSTLAGRTDTQYF.

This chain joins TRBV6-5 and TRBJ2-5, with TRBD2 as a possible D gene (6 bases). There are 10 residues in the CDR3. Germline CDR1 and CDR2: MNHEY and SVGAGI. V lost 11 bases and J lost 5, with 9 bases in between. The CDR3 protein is CAPGGETQYF. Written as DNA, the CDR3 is TGTGCCCCCGGAGGGGAGACCCAGTACTTC.

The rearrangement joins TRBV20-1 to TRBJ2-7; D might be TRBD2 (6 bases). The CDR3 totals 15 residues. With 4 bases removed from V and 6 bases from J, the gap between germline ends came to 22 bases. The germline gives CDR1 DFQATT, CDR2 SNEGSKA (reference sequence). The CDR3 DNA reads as TGCAGTGCTATCCGGGAGCTGGGAGCCCCCCGCGAGCAGTACTTC. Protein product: CSAIRELGAPREQYF.

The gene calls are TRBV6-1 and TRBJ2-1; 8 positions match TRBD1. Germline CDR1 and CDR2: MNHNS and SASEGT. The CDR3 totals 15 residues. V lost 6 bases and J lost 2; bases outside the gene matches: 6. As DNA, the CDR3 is TGTGCCAGCAGCCGGGGACAGGTGACCTACAATGAGCAGTTCTTC. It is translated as CASSRGQVTYNEQFF.

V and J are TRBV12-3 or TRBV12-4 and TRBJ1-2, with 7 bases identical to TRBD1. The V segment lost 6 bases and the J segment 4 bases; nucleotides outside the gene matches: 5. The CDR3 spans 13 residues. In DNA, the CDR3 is TGTGCCAGCAGCACAGGGGTGGGCTATGGCTACACCTTC. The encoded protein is CASSTGVGYGYTF.

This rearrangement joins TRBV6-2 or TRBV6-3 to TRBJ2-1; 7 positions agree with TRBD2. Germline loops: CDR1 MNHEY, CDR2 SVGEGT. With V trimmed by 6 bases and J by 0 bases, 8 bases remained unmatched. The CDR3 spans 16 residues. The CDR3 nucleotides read TGTGCCAGCAGAATAAACCTAGCGGTCTCCTACAATGAGCAGTTCTTC. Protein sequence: CASRINLAVSYNEQFF.